A selection of T cell receptor beta chains follows, all from one sample in a study of blood T cells in healthy people across ages. TCRdb reprocessed the 5' RACE reads via MiXCR and lists one record per CDR3 protein. The sample has 700,000 to 1,000,000 distinct CDR3 sequences; 40% to 50% are singletons. Sequenced sample: blood. These receptors were taken from a man aged 55 to 70 in good health. The CDR3 runs from the conserved cysteine through the conserved F or W. D genes are given only for firm matches. Expanded clones are given a class, and other clones once, few, many or no size at all.

many,TRBD1,TRBJ1-2,TRBV7-2,TGTGCCAGCAGCTTAATTGGGACAGACGGCTACACCTTC,CASSLIGTDGYTF
few,TRBD2,TRBJ2-1,TRBV12-3/TRBV12-4,TGTGCCAGCAGTTTACGCGGGGGGGCCTCGAATGAGCAGTTCTTC,CASSLRGGASNEQFF
NA,NA,TRBJ1-2,TRBV6-6,TGTGCCAGCAGTTACGGCAGGGGCTTTGGCTACACCTTC,CASSYGRGFGYTF
once,NA,TRBJ2-5,TRBV29-1,TGCAGCGCCCCCTCAGGACAGCTACAAGAGACCCAGTACTTC,CSAPSGQLQETQYF
NA,TRBD1,TRBJ2-7,TRBV27,TGTGCCAGCAGCTCCGGGACAGGCTCCTACGGGCAGTACTTC,CASSSGTGSYGQYF
NA,TRBD2,TRBJ2-1,TRBV2,TGTGCCAGCAGCTCGGGACTAGCGGCTTACAATGAGCAGTTCTTC,CASSSGLAAYNEQFF
once,NA,TRBJ1-5,TRBV6-2/TRBV6-3,TGTGCCAGCAGTTCCGAGAGTCTGGGTAATCAGCCCCAGCATTTT,CASSSESLGNQPQHF
NA,NA,TRBJ1-2,TRBV6-6,TGTGCCAGCAGTTCCGACTATGGCTACACCTTC,CASSSDYGYTF
NA,TRBD1,TRBJ1-1,TRBV20-1,TGCAGTGCTCCCAAGACAGGGGCGAACACTGAAGCTTTCTTT,CSAPKTGANTEAFF
NA,TRBD1,TRBJ1-3,TRBV3-1,TGTGCCAGCAGCCAGGCGACAGGGATGACTGGAAACACCATATATTTT,CASSQATGMTGNTIYF
NA,TRBD1,TRBJ1-1,TRBV3-1,TGTGCCAGCAGCCAAGATTTGGGACAGGGGGCCACGGGCACTGAAGCTTTCTTT,CASSQDLGQGATGTEAFF
NA,NA,TRBJ1-1,TRBV5-1,TGCGCCAGCAGCGCCCAGGGTTTGAACACTGAAGCTTTCTTT,CASSAQGLNTEAFF
few,TRBD2,TRBJ2-1,TRBV4-3,TGCGCCAGCAGCCAAGACCGGGCAGGACTAGCGTTAAATGAGCAGTTCTTC,CASSQDRAGLALNEQFF
few,NA,TRBJ1-2,TRBV9,TGTGCCAGCGGAGGTAGTGGGTTCTATGGCTACACCTTC,CASGGSGFYGYTF
few,NA,TRBJ2-6,TRBV5-5,TGTGCCAGCAGCTTGATCGAGACAGCTTGGACTGGGGCCAACGTCCTGACTTTC,CASSLIETAWTGANVLTF
few,TRBD1,TRBJ2-7,TRBV14,TGTGCCAGCAGCCAAGGTCAGGACAGGGCGTACGAGCAGTACTTC,CASSQGQDRAYEQYF
NA,NA,TRBJ1-4,TRBV5-1,TGCGCCAGCAGCCCAGACGGACGTTCCCATGAAAAACTGTTTTTT,CASSPDGRSHEKLFF
few,NA,TRBJ1-1,TRBV29-1,TGCAGCGTTGAAGCGTGGTCGGGTCTGAACACTGAAGCTTTCTTT,CSVEAWSGLNTEAFF
few,NA,TRBJ1-2,TRBV4-3,TGCGCCAGCAGCCAGGCTGTCACCCTTAAGAACTATGGCTACACCTTC,CASSQAVTLKNYGYTF
NA,TRBD2,TRBJ2-5,TRBV4-1,TGCGCCAGCAGCACAGGGACTAGCTACGAGACCCAGTACTTC,CASSTGTSYETQYF
few,NA,TRBJ2-7,TRBV12-3/TRBV12-4,TGTGCCAGCAGTTTAGGGCAGGCGGGCGAGCAGTACTTC,CASSLGQAGEQYF
few,TRBD1,TRBJ2-2,TRBV29-1,TGCAGCGTTGGGGCCCCGCCAGGGGGAATCGCCGGGGAGCTGTTTTTT,CSVGAPPGGIAGELFF
NA,TRBD2,TRBJ2-1,TRBV20-1,TGCAGTGCTCCTTTGGCGGGGGGCAATGAGCAGTTCTTC,CSAPLAGGNEQFF
NA,NA,TRBJ2-1,TRBV20-1,TGCAGTGCTGTGTCGAGGGGAAGCTCCTACAATGAGCAGTTCTTC,CSAVSRGSSYNEQFF